The rows below give T cell receptor beta chains drawn from one sample of a study of blood T cell dynamics during melanoma immunotherapy. Method: immunoSEQ multiplex PCR; TCRdb's copy keeps in-frame clones and lacks some. The sample records about 13,000 clones, about 91% being singletons. The source was effector memory CD8+ T cells from blood, collected from a patient treated with checkpoint blockade. These receptors all come from a human donor with melanoma. CDR3s include the opening cysteine and the closing phenylalanine or tryptophan. Each record gives: J gene, CDR3 length, V gene, D gene, clone size, CDR3 protein, CDR3 DNA. D genes are given only for firm matches. Expanded clones are given a class, and other clones once, few, many or no size at all.

TRBJ2-1	15	TRBV4-1	TRBD2	NA	CASSQGTSGTNEQFF	TGCGCCAGCAGCCAAGGGACTAGCGGGACTAATGAGCAGTTCTTC
TRBJ2-1	14	TRBV4-2	NA	NA	CASSRGYQRDEQFF	TGTGCCAGCAGCAGGGGATATCAGAGGGATGAGCAGTTCTTC
TRBJ1-5	15	TRBV28	TRBD1	NA	CASSVGRGVNQPQHF	TGTGCCAGCAGTGTAGGCAGGGGGGTCAATCAGCCCCAGCATTTT
TRBJ2-7	17	TRBV28	TRBD1	NA	CASSQKMTGGWFYEQYF	TGTGCCAGCAGTCAAAAAATGACAGGGGGTTGGTTCTACGAGCAGTACTTC
TRBJ2-7	14	TRBV5-1	TRBD2	NA	CASRQREASYEQYF	TGCGCCAGCCGACAGCGGGAGGCCTCCTACGAGCAGTACTTC
TRBJ2-7	14	TRBV19	NA	once	CASSMFYGRYEQYF	TGTGCCAGTAGTATGTTCTATGGCCGCTACGAGCAGTACTTC
TRBJ2-5	13	TRBV6-5	NA	NA	CASSYSGEETQYF	TGTGCCAGCAGTTACTCGGGAGAAGAGACCCAGTACTTC
TRBJ2-7	15	TRBV4-1	NA	few	CASSQDQGFIGEQYF	TGCGCCAGCAGCCAAGATCAGGGATTCATCGGCGAGCAGTACTTC
TRBJ2-5	16	TRBV28	TRBD1	NA	CASSRPRTGGKETQYF	TGTGCCAGCAGCCGCCCCAGGACAGGGGGGAAAGAGACCCAGTACTTC
TRBJ2-7	14	TRBV15	NA	NA	CATSTRTEGYEQYF	TGTGCCACCAGCACTCGGACGGAAGGGTACGAGCAGTACTTC
TRBJ1-2	16	TRBV10-2	TRBD1	NA	CASFRDRGSFIYGYTF	TGCGCCAGCTTCCGGGACAGGGGATCTTTTATATATGGCTACACCTTC
TRBJ1-6	15	TRBV5-4	TRBD1	NA	CASSPGQGLNSPLHF	TGTGCCAGCAGCCCGGGACAGGGTTTGAATTCACCCCTCCACTTT
TRBJ2-7	15	TRBV7-9	TRBD2	NA	CASSPAGGYPYEQYF	TGTGCCAGCAGCCCAGCGGGAGGCTACCCGTACGAGCAGTACTTC
TRBJ1-5	15	TRBV2	NA	NA	CASSENSRDLQPQHF	TGTGCCAGCAGTGAAAACTCGAGGGATTTGCAGCCCCAGCATTTT
TRBJ2-7	12	TRBV29-1	TRBD1	NA	CSARDSSYEQYF	TGCAGCGCCCGGGACAGTAGCTACGAGCAGTACTTC
TRBJ2-1	16	TRBV4-1	NA	few	CASSQVVAGANDEQFF	TGCGCCAGCAGCCAAGTAGTGGCAGGGGCTAACGATGAGCAGTTCTTC
TRBJ2-7	14	TRBV11-2	TRBD2	NA	CASSFQGGFNEQYF	TGTGCCAGCAGCTTCCAGGGAGGGTTCAACGAGCAGTACTTC
TRBJ2-1	13	TRBV6-6	NA	NA	CASTREVWNEQFF	TGTGCCAGCACGAGGGAAGTATGGAATGAGCAGTTCTTC
TRBJ2-7	15	TRBV7-9	NA	NA	CASSALAALGYEQYF	TGTGCCAGCAGCGCGTTAGCGGCCCTCGGGTACGAGCAGTACTTC
TRBJ1-1	14	TRBV19	NA	NA	CASSTNPGQLEAFF	TGTGCCAGTAGTACTAATCCGGGACAACTAGAAGCTTTCTTT
TRBJ2-7	12	TRBV7-9	NA	NA	CASSLGRYEQYF	TGTGCCAGCAGCTTAGGGCGTTACGAGCAGTACTTC
TRBJ1-5	15	TRBV7-8	NA	few	CASSLFSGSNQPQHF	TGTGCCAGCAGCTTATTTTCTGGAAGCAATCAGCCCCAGCATTTT
TRBJ2-3	12	TRBV28	NA	NA	CASGAAADTQYF	TGTGCCAGCGGGGCTGCTGCAGATACGCAGTATTTT
TRBJ1-1	12	TRBV19	NA	NA	CASRGTAAEAFF	TGTGCCAGTAGGGGGACGGCCGCTGAAGCTTTCTTT
TRBJ1-1	13	TRBV27	NA	NA	CASSFSGKSEAFF	TGTGCCAGCAGTTTTTCCGGGAAGTCTGAAGCTTTCTTT
TRBJ2-7	14	TRBV30	NA	NA	CAWSERGSSYEQYF	TGTGCCTGGAGTGAGAGGGGGAGCTCCTACGAGCAGTACTTC
TRBJ1-6	13	TRBV2	NA	NA	CASSDGAGSPLHF	TGTGCCAGCAGTGATGGAGCAGGATCACCCCTCCACTTT
TRBJ2-1	16	TRBV19	TRBD2	NA	CASSTNPLAGANEQFF	TGTGCCAGTAGTACCAACCCTTTAGCGGGAGCCAATGAGCAGTTCTTC
TRBJ1-2	17	TRBV7-5	NA	NA	CARSPEGGHPEADGYTF	TGTGCCAGAAGCCCCGAGGGGGGACACCCCGAAGCGGATGGCTACACCTTC
TRBJ2-7	15	TRBV30	TRBD2	NA	CAWSEASGPAYEQYF	TGTGCCTGGAGTGAGGCTAGCGGGCCAGCCTACGAGCAGTACTTC
TRBJ1-5	14	TRBV28	TRBD1	NA	CASSLGQDLKPQHF	TGTGCCAGCAGCCTTGGACAGGACCTGAAGCCCCAGCATTTT
TRBJ2-7	16	TRBV7-9	TRBD2	NA	CASSSSGTSIFYEQYF	TGTGCCAGCAGCTCTTCGGGGACTAGTATCTTCTACGAGCAGTACTTC
TRBJ2-7	14	TRBV27	NA	NA	CASSTRDTYYEQYF	TGTGCCAGCAGTACCAGGGACACCTACTACGAGCAGTACTTC
TRBJ2-7	13	TRBV5-6	TRBD1	NA	CASSSGTVYEQYF	TGTGCCAGCAGCTCCGGGACAGTCTACGAGCAGTACTTC
TRBJ1-4	15	TRBV19	NA	NA	CASSILATFNEKLFF	TGTGCCAGTAGTATCTTGGCCACTTTTAATGAAAAACTGTTTTTT
TRBJ2-7	16	TRBV19	TRBD1	NA	CASSAHSGGLSNEQYF	TGTGCCAGTAGTGCGCATTCAGGGGGCCTCTCTAACGAGCAGTACTTC
TRBJ2-7	14	TRBV5-1	TRBD1	NA	CASSLGTGAYEQYF	TGCGCCAGCAGCTTGGGGACAGGGGCCTACGAGCAGTACTTC
TRBJ2-5	14	TRBV15	NA	NA	CATSRDFPVLTQYF	TGTGCCACCAGCAGAGATTTCCCTGTCTTGACCCAGTACTTC
TRBJ1-3	19	TRBV7-6	TRBD1	NA	CASSLGTGPASISGNTIYF	TGTGCCAGCAGCTTAGGGACAGGGCCAGCGAGTATTTCTGGAAACACCATATATTTT
TRBJ2-7	13	TRBV7-9	TRBD1	NA	CASSDIQGYEQYF	TGTGCCAGCAGCGATATACAGGGGTACGAGCAGTACTTC
TRBJ1-5	15	TRBV28	NA	NA	CASSFEGFGSQPQHF	TGTGCCAGCAGTTTTGAAGGGTTCGGAAGTCAGCCCCAGCATTTT